This TCR beta chain was identified during a study of preoperative IRX-2 immunotherapy in early breast cancer. Sequenced by immunoSEQ multiplex PCR; TCRdb stores in-frame clones only, minus some. The sample holds about 67,000 clones, approximately 94% seen once. Noted treatment: preoperative locoregional IRX-2 cytokine immunotherapy. Preoperative locoregional IRX-2 cytokine immunotherapy was tested in the phase Ib source study. The sequence derives from a human donor with breast cancer. Sample collection occurred from a patient treated with IRX-2 immunotherapy.

The CDR3 loop reads CSVEKRTDNEQFF. The CDR3 DNA reads as TGCAGCGTTGAAAAGCGGACCGACAATGAGCAGTTCTTC. V usage is TRBV29-1 and J usage is TRBJ2-1; perhaps TRBD2 as D (5 bases). With 2 bases removed from V and 5 bases from J, the gap between germline ends came to 10 bases. The CDR3 has 13 residues. Germline V lookup: CDR1 SQVTM, CDR2 ANQGSEA.